The clone carrying this TCR beta chain was picked up many times. Its antigen is unidentified. This specimen comes from a study of T cells in Graves' hyperthyroidism and ophthalmopathy. Notes on the study in general: It was a median about 6.5 months before onset that the model predicted ophthalmopathy. Blood also carried most thyroid clonotypes expanded above 0.001.

The CDR3 totals 13 residues. The V and J ends lost 7 bases and 0 bases respectively, with 9 bases between them. Using RNA transcripts as the source, TCR beta CDR3 regions were amplified. With the HTBI primer set, the TCR CDR3 went through a first round of RT-PCR. TCRdb ran MiXCR on the multiplex PCR reads and lists one entry per CDR3 protein. This repertoire shows hundreds of thousands of distinct CDR3 sequences, about 14% found once; its top ten account for about an eighth. Uncontrolled infection, other autoimmune disease, pregnancy or lactation led to exclusion. Thyroid ultrasound and orbital computed tomography, with clinical symptoms and serum thyroxine and TRAb, informed diagnoses.

Specimen: blood. This TCR was recovered from a woman in her forties or fifties with Graves' ophthalmopathy. The rearrangement uses TRBV12-3 or TRBV12-4 and TRBJ1-2; D possibly corresponds to TRBD1 (5 bases). DNA of the CDR3: TGTGCCAGCACCGAGACAGCTAACTATGGCTACACCTTC. This encodes CASTETANYGYTF.